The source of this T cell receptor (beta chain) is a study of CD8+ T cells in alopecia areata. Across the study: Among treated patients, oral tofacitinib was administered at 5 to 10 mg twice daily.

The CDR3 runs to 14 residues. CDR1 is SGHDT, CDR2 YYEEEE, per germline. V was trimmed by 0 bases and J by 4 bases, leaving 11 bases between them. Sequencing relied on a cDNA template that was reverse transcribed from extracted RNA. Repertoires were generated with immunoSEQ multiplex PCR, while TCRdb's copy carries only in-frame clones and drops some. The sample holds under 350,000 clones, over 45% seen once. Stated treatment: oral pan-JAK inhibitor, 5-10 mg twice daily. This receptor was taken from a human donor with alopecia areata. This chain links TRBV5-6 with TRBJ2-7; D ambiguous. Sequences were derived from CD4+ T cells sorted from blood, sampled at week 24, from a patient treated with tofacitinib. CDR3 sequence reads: CASSLASGNYEQYF. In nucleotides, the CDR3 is TGTGCCAGCAGCTTGGCGTCAGGAAATTACGAGCAGTACTTC.